Each of the 30 T cell receptor beta chains below was sequenced from the same sample in a study of blood T cell repertoires in COVID-19. Sequencing used immunoSEQ multiplex PCR; TCRdb keeps in-frame clones, though not all of them. The sample contains about 350,000 clones, 88% of which appear only once. The material sequenced was PBMCs or T cells enriched from blood (not recorded which). Receptor source: a woman aged 30 to 39 who had been exposed to COVID-19.

The J gene is TRBJ2-7, the V gene TRBV25-1; 11 bases map to TRBD2. Germline CDR1 reads MGHDK; CDR2 reads SYGVNS. The CDR3 totals 17 residues. J lost 0 bases, V lost 2 bases, and 6 bases had no gene match. The CDR3 DNA follows: TGTGCCAGCAGTGAAGATAGCGGGAGGGCCCACTCCTACGAGCAGTACTTC. This gives the protein CASSEDSGRAHSYEQYF.

The chain joins TRBV5-5 to TRBJ2-7; 7 bases match TRBD1. The CDR3 is made up of 15 amino acids. Germline values: CDR1 SGHKS, CDR2 YYEKEE (reference sequence). Losses at the gene ends were 4 bases for V and 3 bases for J; bases not matched to a gene: 10. The DNA for the CDR3 is TGTGCCAGCAGCGAAACCGGGACAGAGATCTACGAGCAGTACTTC. This sequence encodes CASSETGTEIYEQYF.

Concerning this clone itself: This CDR3 is also generated by other DNA sequences in the sample. The genes are TRBV30 and TRBJ1-5; 8 bases match TRBD1. CDR3 size: 13 residues. Germline CDR1 is GTSNPN and CDR2 is SVGIG (reference sequence). The ends lost 4 bases at V and 2 bases at J; junction bases unmatched: 1. DNA for the CDR3: TGTGCCTGGACAGGGGGCGGCAATCAGCCCCAGCATTTT. Translation: CAWTGGGNQPQHF.

The chain combines TRBV6-6 with TRBJ1-5; 9 bases align to TRBD1. Per germline, CDR1 MNHNY and CDR2 SVGAGI (reference sequence). V shed 6 bases, J shed 5 bases, and the junction held 2 bases outside the gene matches. The CDR3 consists of 13 residues. This CDR3 reads CASSHRGHQPQHF. The DNA for the CDR3 is TGTGCCAGCAGCCACAGGGGGCATCAGCCCCAGCATTTT.

J is TRBJ2-7 and V is TRBV18; D call uncertain. V was shortened by 1 base and J by 3 bases, with 13 bases between the two germline ends. Germline V gives CDR1 KGHSH, CDR2 LQKENI. The CDR3 is made up of 15 amino acids. The CDR3 spells CASSPRAESLYEQYF. The CDR3 bases are TGTGCCAGCTCACCACGGGCCGAAAGCCTCTACGAGCAGTACTTC.

The chain has TRBV11-3 and TRBJ2-3; no clear D. The CDR3 is made up of 12 amino acids. Germline V gene data show CDR1 as SGHNT and CDR2 as YENEEA. V shed 5 bases and J shed 8 bases, with 11 bases lying between them. In DNA, the CDR3 is TGTGCCAGCAGCGAGCAAGTTCGTACGCAGTATTTT. Translated: CASSEQVRTQYF.

The V call is TRBV7-3, the J call TRBJ1-2; D unresolved. The CDR3 extends over 17 amino acids. Germline CDR1 and CDR2: SGHTA and FQGTGA. Trimming removed 2 bases at V and 6 bases at J, with 22 bases between. The CDR3 protein is CASSLGEDGEGGDGYTF. The CDR3 DNA sequence: TGTGCCAGCAGCTTAGGGGAAGATGGGGAGGGAGGCGATGGCTACACCTTC.

The chain carries TRBV7-9 and TRBJ1-1; 7 positions agree with TRBD1. Germline CDR1 is SEHNR and CDR2 is FQNEAQ (reference sequence). The CDR3 runs 14 residues. With 7 bases clipped from V and 4 bases from J, the junction kept 9 bases outside the gene matches. CDR3 amino acids: CASTTTGSGTEAFF. Written as DNA, the CDR3 is TGTGCCAGCACCACGACAGGGTCGGGCACTGAAGCTTTCTTT.

This clone was found once. The V and J genes are TRBV29-1 and TRBJ2-1, with D perhaps matching TRBD2 (6 bases). Trimming removed 4 bases from V and 6 bases from J, with 25 bases in between. The CDR3 totals 17 residues. The germline V gene encodes CDR1 SQVTM and CDR2 ANQGSEA. The CDR3 here is CSVVGSATSSERNEQFF. The CDR3 DNA reads TGCAGCGTTGTTGGGTCGGCGACTAGTTCTGAGCGCAATGAGCAGTTCTTC.

This clone was observed a handful of times. The CDR3 spells CASSLILTAYTEAFF. As DNA, the CDR3 is TGTGCCAGCAGTTTAATTTTAACAGCCTACACTGAAGCTTTCTTT. The genes are TRBV28 and TRBJ1-1, with unresolved D. Trimming pared 2 bases from V and 3 bases from J, leaving 13 bases between. This CDR3 comprises 15 residues. CDR1 is MDHEN, CDR2 SYDVKM, per germline.

This CDR3 reads CASSPGLAGRTDTQYF. Written as DNA, the CDR3 is TGTGCCAGCAGCCCAGGACTAGCGGGGCGCACAGATACGCAGTATTTT. The chain has TRBV7-6 and TRBJ2-3; 12 positions match TRBD2. Germline values: CDR1 SGHVS, CDR2 FNYEAQ. V gave up 5 bases and J gave up 1 base; unmatched junction bases: 4. The CDR3 runs to 16 residues.

This rearrangement joins TRBV2 to TRBJ1-5; the D is unclear. In germline, CDR1 is SNHLY, CDR2 FYNNEI. Trimming took 3 bases from V and 5 from J, leaving 11 bases between them. The CDR3 extends over 14 amino acids. CDR3 loop: CASSETSSDQPQHF. CDR3 DNA sequence: TGTGCCAGCAGTGAGACTTCTTCGGATCAGCCCCAGCATTTT.

This rearrangement joins TRBV19 to TRBJ2-3, with D unresolved. CDR3 size: 13 residues. Germline CDR1 and CDR2: LNHDA and SQIVND (reference sequence). The germline V and J ends were trimmed by 4 bases and 3 bases, with 8 bases remaining between them. The DNA for the CDR3 is TGTGCCAGTAGTACGCGACATACAGATACGCAGTATTTT. It is translated as CASSTRHTDTQYF.

The chain is built from TRBV6-6 and TRBJ2-3, with 7 bases that match TRBD2. This CDR3 region has 14 residues. Germline V CDR1 and CDR2: MNHNY, SVGAGI (reference sequence). J was trimmed by 4 bases and V by 8 bases; bases with no gene match: 9. CDR3: CASEIGRAPDTQYF. CDR3 in DNA: TGTGCCAGCGAGATAGGGAGGGCCCCAGATACGCAGTATTTT.

V usage is TRBV5-4 and J usage is TRBJ2-1, with 9 nucleotides matching TRBD2. Germline CDR1 and CDR2: SGHNT and YYREEE (reference sequence). The CDR3 is made up of 19 amino acids. V gave up 0 bases and J gave up 7 bases; unmatched junction bases: 17. The CDR3 spells CASSLARLEIAGGPNEQFF. For the CDR3, the DNA is TGTGCCAGCAGCTTGGCCAGATTAGAAATCGCGGGAGGGCCGAATGAGCAGTTCTTC.

The chain has TRBV11-2 and TRBJ2-7; tentative D call: TRBD2 (6 bases). V lost 1 base to trimming and J lost 6 bases, with 19 bases between them. Germline assignment: CDR1 SGHAT and CDR2 FQNNGV. The CDR3 is 16 residues long. The CDR3 nucleotides read TGTGCCAGCAGCTTAGGTCGAGGGACTTATGCCCTCGAGCAGTACTTC. Protein sequence: CASSLGRGTYALEQYF.

The V call is TRBV5-5, the J call TRBJ2-6; the match to TRBD2 covers 9 bases. The CDR3 runs 18 residues. J was trimmed by 0 bases and V by 7 bases; bases with no gene match: 11. Germline V gene sequence: CDR1 SGHKS, CDR2 YYEKEE (reference sequence). The CDR3 is CASGGDGGRVSGANVLTF. The CDR3 DNA reads TGTGCCAGCGGAGGGGACGGCGGGAGGGTCTCTGGGGCCAACGTCCTGACTTTC.

The chain combines TRBV6-5 with TRBJ1-2; TRBD1 matches 7 bases. The V gene end was trimmed by 6 bases and the J gene end by 8 bases; junction bases not matched to a gene: 9. The CDR3 contains 13 residues. CDR1 is MNHEY, CDR2 SVGAGI, per germline. This CDR3 is CASSYRGQHGYTF. The CDR3 coding sequence is TGTGCCAGCAGCTACAGGGGACAGCACGGCTACACCTTC.

The rearrangement uses TRBV27 and TRBJ2-7; TRBD1 might be the D (6 bases). The V end lost 2 bases, the J end lost 7 bases, and 15 bases lay between the germline ends. The CDR3 runs to 14 residues. Germline V lookup: CDR1 MNHEY, CDR2 SMNVEV (reference sequence). CDR3 DNA sequence: TGTGCCAGCAGTTTAATTGCCAGGGGATGGGAGCAGTACTTC. This translates into CASSLIARGWEQYF.

This clone turned up a few times. This rearrangement joins TRBV21-1 to TRBJ2-7; the table names TRBD2, a call not compared with the DNA. TRBV21-1 has pseudogene status. The CDR3 has 17 residues. The CDR3 DNA is TGTGCCAGCAGCAGTAGCGGGAGGGCCCCCGGGGCCCAAGAGCAGTACTTC. Translating it yields CASSSSGRAPGAQEQYF.

The J gene is TRBJ1-2, the V gene TRBV5-1; no reliable D call. The length of the CDR3 is 14 residues. Germline assignment: CDR1 SGHRS and CDR2 YFSETQ. V shed 4 bases and J shed 8 bases, with 18 bases lying between them. In DNA, the CDR3 is TGCGCCAGCAGCCCCGGCTTAGGCGTCGGGGGCTACACCTTC. Its translation is CASSPGLGVGGYTF. The full variable domain, its missing parts supplied by reference TRBV5-1 and TRBJ1-2, is KAGVTQTPRYLIKTRGQQVTLSCSPISGHRSVSWYQQTPGQGLQFLFEYFSETQRNKGNFPGRFSGRQFSNSRSEMNVSTLELGDSALYLCASSPGLGVGGYTFGSGTRLTVV.

This clone was recorded once. The chain combines TRBV18 with TRBJ1-4; possible D gene TRBD1, 5 bases. Per germline, CDR1 KGHSH and CDR2 LQKENI. This CDR3 is 13 amino acids long. Trimming pared 2 bases from V and 7 bases from J, leaving 8 bases between. The CDR3 is CASSPRDFEKLFF. CDR3 sequence (DNA): TGTGCCAGCTCACCAAGGGACTTTGAAAAACTGTTTTTT.

The chain carries TRBV19 and TRBJ1-4, with 7 bases aligning to TRBD1. Trimming at V came to 5 bases and at J to 5 bases, leaving 8 bases not matched to a gene. Germline CDR1 and CDR2: LNHDA and SQIVND (reference sequence). CDR3 size: 15 residues. The CDR3 region has the DNA TGTGCCAGTAGTGCTCAGGGGGGCGAAAATGAAAAACTGTTTTTT. Protein sequence: CASSAQGGENEKLFF.

The rearrangement links TRBV27 to TRBJ1-2, with 8 bases matching TRBD1. Germline trimming cut 5 bases from V and 3 bases from J; bases unmatched to any gene: 8. Per the germline V gene, CDR1 is MNHEY and CDR2 is SMNVEV (reference sequence). This CDR3 is 15 amino acids long. The CDR3 region has the DNA TGTGCCAGCAGTCCTCGGACAGGGTTGTACTATGGCTACACCTTC. Protein: CASSPRTGLYYGYTF.

This chain's CDR3 is CASTPRGLERTEAFF. The CDR3 DNA is TGTGCCAGTACCCCCCGAGGCTTGGAGAGGACTGAAGCTTTCTTT. The rearrangement links TRBV19 to TRBJ1-1; no firm D call. This CDR3 comprises 15 residues. Per the germline V gene, CDR1 is LNHDA and CDR2 is SQIVND (reference sequence). The V gene lost 7 bases and the J gene lost 5 bases, with 20 bases spanning the gap.

The chain employs TRBV2 and TRBJ1-4, with TRBD1 matching 9 bases. V was clipped by 5 bases and J by 6 bases; unmatched bases: 7. Germline lookup yields CDR1 SNHLY and CDR2 FYNNEI. The CDR3 consists of 15 residues. Here the CDR3 DNA reads TGTGCCAGCAGTTCCTCCGGGACAGGGTATGAAAAACTGTTTTTT. It specifies CASSSSGTGYEKLFF.

V gene TRBV18 combines with J gene TRBJ1-5; D gene uncertain. The CDR3 has 16 residues. With 1 base removed from V and 0 bases from J, the gap between germline ends came to 10 bases. Per germline, CDR1 KGHSH and CDR2 LQKENI. CDR3 loop: CASSPRFQNSNQPQHF. The CDR3 DNA is TGTGCCAGCTCACCACGTTTCCAGAATAGCAATCAGCCCCAGCATTTT.

This clone is a singleton in its sample. The chain carries TRBV7-3 and TRBJ2-7; tentative D call: TRBD2 (6 bases). Germline-derived CDR1 and CDR2 are SGHTA and FQGTGA. The V end lost 5 bases, the J end lost 3 bases, and 11 bases lay between the germline ends. The CDR3 has 13 residues. The chain's CDR3 is CASSPTRSYEQYF. The DNA of the CDR3 is TGTGCCAGCAGCCCGACTAGAAGCTACGAGCAGTACTTC.

This clone has a handful of counts. This rearrangement joins TRBV9 to TRBJ1-4; D is uncertain. Germline values: CDR1 SGDLS, CDR2 YYNGEE. V shed 4 bases and J shed 8 bases, with 9 bases lying between them. The CDR3 has 12 residues. CDR3 region: CASSQYGEKLFF. The CDR3 DNA follows: TGTGCCAGCAGCCAGTACGGGGAAAAACTGTTTTTT.

About this clone itself: A junction boundary mismatches the germline segment, possibly from a read error. The chain carries TRBV30 and TRBJ1-2; D may be TRBD1 (5 bases). Germline CDR1 and CDR2: GTSNPN and SVGIG (reference sequence). The CDR3 extends over 13 amino acids. CDR3 coding DNA: TGTGCCTGGAGTGTTCAGGGCCGAACAATTAACGATTTC. Protein sequence: CAWSVQGRTINDF.